A single sample is the source of the 12 T cell receptor beta chains below, sequenced in a study of technical replicates of blood from several donors. Assay: immunoSEQ multiplex PCR; the TCRdb copy retains only in-frame clones and omits some. The sample shows roughly 87,000 clones, about 94% of them seen only once. The sequenced material came from T cells isolated from PBMCs. All receptors come from a human donor in good health.

This clone has only a few counts. The CDR3 sequence is CAATRQENYPGGTEAFF. CDR3 bases: TGTGCCGCTACACGACAGGAGAATTACCCCGGAGGCACTGAAGCTTTCTTT. The V call is TRBV19, the J call TRBJ1-1; D might be TRBD1 (6 bases). Germline CDR1 LNHDA, CDR2 SQIVND (reference sequence). The V end was cut by 11 bases, the J end by 4 bases, with 29 bases between. This CDR3 region has 17 residues.

The chain combines TRBV11-2 with TRBJ1-1, with a possible D match to TRBD1 (5 bases). The CDR3 sequence is 16 residues long. The germline gives CDR1 SGHAT, CDR2 FQNNGV. Trimming cost V 1 base and J 5 bases, with 17 bases left between them. The CDR3 DNA reads as TGTGCCAGCAGCTTAGCGGGCAGTTCTCGGGGGACTGAAGCTTTCTTT. Protein product: CASSLAGSSRGTEAFF. The full variable domain, rest sourced from reference TRBV11-2 and TRBJ1-1, is EAGVAQSPRYKIIEKRQSVAFWCNPISGHATLYWYQQILGQGPKLLIQFQNNGVVDDSQLPKDRFSAERLKGVDSTLKIQPAKLEDSAVYLCASSLAGSSRGTEAFFGQGTRLTVV.

The chain links TRBV5-1 to TRBJ2-7, with 8 bases fitting TRBD1. Trimming cost V 3 bases and J 4 bases; bases outside gene matches: 9. Germline CDR1 and CDR2: SGHRS and YFSETQ. The CDR3 contains 15 residues. This CDR3 reads CASSSQGANTYEQYF. The DNA for the CDR3 is TGCGCCAGCAGCTCCCAGGGGGCCAACACGTACGAGCAGTACTTC.

V gene TRBV28 combines with J gene TRBJ2-7; tentative D call: TRBD1 (5 bases). In germline, CDR1 is MDHEN, CDR2 SYDVKM. The V and J ends lost 6 bases and 0 bases respectively, with 15 bases between them. This CDR3 contains 15 residues. The CDR3 protein is CASSLPGSHSYEQYF. CDR3 coding DNA: TGTGCCAGCAGCCTCCCAGGGTCCCACTCCTACGAGCAGTACTTC.

This sequence joins TRBV29-1 and TRBJ2-5, with 16 bases matching TRBD2. The CDR3 sequence is 14 residues long. The junction had 5 bases not matched to a gene; V was cut back by 6 bases and J by 7 bases. CDR1 SQVTM and CDR2 ANQGSEA come from the germline V gene. The CDR3 DNA sequence: TGCAGCGTGGGACTAGCGGGAGGGTGGGTGACCCAGTACTTC. Translated, it gives CSVGLAGGWVTQYF.

The chain carries TRBV11-3 and TRBJ1-1; D gene unclear. The length of the CDR3 is 17 residues. Germline values: CDR1 SGHNT, CDR2 YENEEA. Trimming took 6 bases from V and 6 from J, leaving 26 bases between them. CDR3 residues: CASSREAVGRDGPEAFF. The CDR3 region has the DNA TGTGCCAGCAGTCGAGAGGCCGTAGGGAGAGACGGACCTGAAGCTTTCTTT. Filled out from reference TRBV11-3 and TRBJ1-1, the complete variable domain reads EAGVVQSPRYKIIEKKQPVAFWCNPISGHNTLYWYLQNLGQGPELLIRYENEEAVDDSQLPKDRFSAERLKGVDSTLKIQPAELGDSAVYLCASSREAVGRDGPEAFFGQGTRLTVV.

The J gene is TRBJ2-4, the V gene TRBV9; perhaps TRBD1 as D (5 bases). Looked up from germline, CDR1 is SGDLS and CDR2 is YYNGEE. Trimming left V 0 bases short and J 11 bases short, with 12 bases between. The CDR3 length is 13 residues. The CDR3 sequence is CASSVGQGKVQYF. DNA for the CDR3: TGTGCCAGCAGCGTAGGGCAGGGTAAGGTTCAGTACTTC.

This chain uses TRBV6-1 with TRBJ2-1; 8 nucleotides line up with TRBD1. Germline assignment: CDR1 MNHNS and CDR2 SASEGT. This CDR3 is built from 15 residues. Germline trimming cut 7 bases from V and 2 bases from J; bases unmatched to any gene: 7. CDR3 amino acids: CASTMDREAYNEQFF. CDR3 nucleotide sequence: TGTGCCAGCACCATGGACAGGGAGGCCTACAATGAGCAGTTCTTC.

The chain links TRBV27 to TRBJ2-3; 8 nucleotides match TRBD2. Germline V lookup: CDR1 MNHEY, CDR2 SMNVEV (reference sequence). The length of the CDR3 is 18 residues. V gave up 0 bases and J gave up 2 bases; unmatched junction bases: 10. CDR3 sequence reads: CASSLSPGIAGPTDTQYF. The CDR3 DNA reads TGTGCCAGCAGTTTATCCCCCGGGATAGCGGGGCCCACAGATACGCAGTATTTT.

The CDR3 bases are TGTGCCAGCAGTGAACACATCGGCGGTGAAAAACTGTTTTTT. Protein sequence: CASSEHIGGEKLFF. The chain joins TRBV6-1 to TRBJ1-4; D is unclear. Germline V lookup: CDR1 MNHNS, CDR2 SASEGT. Between the trimmed V and J ends, which lost 2 bases and 7 bases, there was a span of 11 bases. The CDR3 is 14 residues long.

Concerning this clone itself: The identical CDR3 is also encoded by other nucleotide sequences in the sample. V and J are TRBV5-1 and TRBJ1-1; 7 bases line up with TRBD1. This CDR3 has 13 residues. V lost 0 bases, J lost 7 bases, and 3 bases stayed unmatched. In germline, CDR1 is SGHRS, CDR2 YFSETQ. For the CDR3, the DNA is TGCGCCAGCAGCTTGGGGCAGGGGGGTGAAGCTTTCTTT. It translates to CASSLGQGGEAFF.

The chain couples TRBV7-2 to TRBJ2-5, with 11 bases identical to TRBD2. The trim removed 4 bases at V and 4 bases at J, leaving 14 bases unmatched. The CDR3 spans 18 residues. Germline CDR1 and CDR2: SGHTA and FQGNSA. In nucleotides, the CDR3 is TGTGCCAGCAGCTCGTCAATGACTAGCGGGAATCTGGGAGAGACCCAGTACTTC. This encodes CASSSSMTSGNLGETQYF.